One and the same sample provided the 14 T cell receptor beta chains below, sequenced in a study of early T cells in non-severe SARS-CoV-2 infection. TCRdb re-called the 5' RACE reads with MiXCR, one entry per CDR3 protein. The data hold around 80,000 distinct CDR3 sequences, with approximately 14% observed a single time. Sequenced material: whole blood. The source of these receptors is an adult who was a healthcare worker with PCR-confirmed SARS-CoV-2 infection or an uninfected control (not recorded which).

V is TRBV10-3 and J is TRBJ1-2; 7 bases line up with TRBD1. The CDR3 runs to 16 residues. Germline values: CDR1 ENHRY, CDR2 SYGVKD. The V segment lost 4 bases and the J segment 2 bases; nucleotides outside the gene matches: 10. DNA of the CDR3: TGTGCCATCAGTGGAAACCGACAGGGCCCGAACTATGGCTACACCTTC. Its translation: CAISGNRQGPNYGYTF.

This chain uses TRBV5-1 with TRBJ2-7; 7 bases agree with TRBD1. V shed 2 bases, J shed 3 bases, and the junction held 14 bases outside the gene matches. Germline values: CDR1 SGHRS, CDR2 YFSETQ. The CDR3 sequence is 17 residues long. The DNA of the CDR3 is TGCGCCAGCAGCTTTTTCTCAGAATGGGGACAGATCTACGAGCAGTACTTC. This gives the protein CASSFFSEWGQIYEQYF. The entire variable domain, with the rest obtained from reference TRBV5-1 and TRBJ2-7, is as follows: KAGVTQTPRYLIKTRGQQVTLSCSPISGHRSVSWYQQTPGQGLQFLFEYFSETQRNKGNFPGRFSGRQFSNSRSEMNVSTLELGDSALYLCASSFFSEWGQIYEQYFGPGTRLTVT.

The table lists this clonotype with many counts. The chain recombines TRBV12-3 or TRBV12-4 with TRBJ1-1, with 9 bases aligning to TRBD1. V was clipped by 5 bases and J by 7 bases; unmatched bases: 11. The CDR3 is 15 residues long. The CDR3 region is CASSPMTGGGGEAFF. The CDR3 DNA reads TGTGCCAGCAGTCCCATGACAGGGGGAGGGGGTGAAGCTTTCTTT.

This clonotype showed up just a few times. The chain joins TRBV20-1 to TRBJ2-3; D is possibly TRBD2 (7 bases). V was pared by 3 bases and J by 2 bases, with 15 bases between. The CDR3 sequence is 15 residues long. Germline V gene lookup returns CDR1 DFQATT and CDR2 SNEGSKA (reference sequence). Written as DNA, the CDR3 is TGCAGTGCTAGTGGGGGGCTAGCGGCCACAGATACGCAGTATTTT. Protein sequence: CSASGGLAATDTQYF.

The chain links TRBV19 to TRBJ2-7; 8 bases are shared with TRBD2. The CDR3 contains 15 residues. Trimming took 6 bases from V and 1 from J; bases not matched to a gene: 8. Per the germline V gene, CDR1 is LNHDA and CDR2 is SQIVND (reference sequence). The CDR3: CASRPDSGASYEQYF. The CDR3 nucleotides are TGTGCCAGTAGACCCGATAGCGGGGCGTCCTACGAGCAGTACTTC.

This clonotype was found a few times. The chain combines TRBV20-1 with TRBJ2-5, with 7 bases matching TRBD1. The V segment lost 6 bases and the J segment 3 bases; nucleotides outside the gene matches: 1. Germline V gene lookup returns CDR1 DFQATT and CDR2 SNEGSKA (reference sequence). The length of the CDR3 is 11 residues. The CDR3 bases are TGCAGTGCCACAGGGGAAGAGACCCAGTACTTC. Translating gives CSATGEETQYF.

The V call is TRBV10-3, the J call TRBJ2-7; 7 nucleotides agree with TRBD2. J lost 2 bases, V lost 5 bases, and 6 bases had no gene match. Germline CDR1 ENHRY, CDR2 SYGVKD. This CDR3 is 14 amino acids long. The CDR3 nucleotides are TGTGCCATCAGTACCGGCGGGGGAACCTACGAGCAGTACTTC. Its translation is CAISTGGGTYEQYF.

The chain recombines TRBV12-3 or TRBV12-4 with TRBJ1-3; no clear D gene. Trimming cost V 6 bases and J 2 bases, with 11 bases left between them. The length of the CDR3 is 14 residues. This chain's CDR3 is CASRGRATGNTIYF. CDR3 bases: TGTGCCAGCAGAGGCCGGGCGACTGGAAACACCATATATTTT.

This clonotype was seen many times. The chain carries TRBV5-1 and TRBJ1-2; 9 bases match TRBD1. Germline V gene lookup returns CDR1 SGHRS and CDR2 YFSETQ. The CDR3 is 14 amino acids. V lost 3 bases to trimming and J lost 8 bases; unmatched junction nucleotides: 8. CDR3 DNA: TGCGCCAGCAGCTGGGGACAGGGAGGATACGGCTACACCTTC. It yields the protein CASSWGQGGYGYTF.

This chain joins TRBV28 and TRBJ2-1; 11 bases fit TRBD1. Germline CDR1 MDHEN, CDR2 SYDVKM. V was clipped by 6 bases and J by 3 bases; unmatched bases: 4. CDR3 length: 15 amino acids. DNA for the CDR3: TGTGCCAGCAGAATGGGACAGGGGGGCTACAATGAGCAGTTCTTC. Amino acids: CASRMGQGGYNEQFF. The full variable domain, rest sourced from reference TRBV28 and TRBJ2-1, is DVKVTQSSRYLVKRTGEKVFLECVQDMDHENMFWYRQDPGLGLRLIYFSYDVKMKEKGDIPEGYSVSREKKERFSLILESASTNQTSMYLCASRMGQGGYNEQFFGPGTRLTVL.

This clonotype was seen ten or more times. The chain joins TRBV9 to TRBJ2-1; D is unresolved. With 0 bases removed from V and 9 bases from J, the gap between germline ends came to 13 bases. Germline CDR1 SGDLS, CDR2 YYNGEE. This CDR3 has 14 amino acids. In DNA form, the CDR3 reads TGTGCCAGCAGCGTAGGACCAGCCACCAGTGAGCAGTTCTTC. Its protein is CASSVGPATSEQFF.

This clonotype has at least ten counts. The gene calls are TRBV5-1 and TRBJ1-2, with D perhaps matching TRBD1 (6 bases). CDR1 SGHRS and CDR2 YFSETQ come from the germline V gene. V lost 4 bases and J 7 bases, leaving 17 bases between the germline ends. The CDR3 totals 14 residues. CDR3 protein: CASSESTGSGGYTF. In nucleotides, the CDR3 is TGCGCCAGCAGCGAATCAACAGGGTCCGGTGGCTACACCTTC.

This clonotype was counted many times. CDR3 protein: CASSSDYGYEQYF. The CDR3 DNA sequence: TGTGCCAGCAGCTCCGATTACGGCTACGAGCAGTACTTC. The chain carries TRBV7-2 and TRBJ2-7; D ambiguous. CDR3 length equals 13 residues. From germline, CDR1 is SGHTA and CDR2 FQGNSA. V was trimmed by 4 bases and J by 3 bases, leaving 10 bases between them.

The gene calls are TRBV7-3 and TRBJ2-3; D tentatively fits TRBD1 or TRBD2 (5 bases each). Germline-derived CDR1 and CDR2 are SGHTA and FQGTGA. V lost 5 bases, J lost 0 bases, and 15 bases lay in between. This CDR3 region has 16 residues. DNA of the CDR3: TGTGCCAGCAGCCCCATCGGCAGGGACAGCACAGATACGCAGTATTTT. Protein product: CASSPIGRDSTDTQYF.